The following is a TCR beta chain sequence with its context. Its target is unknown. Pooling of second doses given at about 4 or about 12 weeks was done. Trimming cost V 6 bases and J 2 bases; bases outside gene matches: 12. Looked up from germline, CDR1 is WSHSY and CDR2 is SAAADI. This CDR3 contains 16 residues. The table came from immunoSEQ multiplex PCR; TCRdb's copy has only in-frame clones and leaves some out. The sample consists of 100,000 to 150,000 clones, about 82% of them appearing once. This specimen comes from a study of T cell responses to AZD1222 COVID-19 vaccine. Notes on the study in general: White British donors predominated, females outnumbered males, and clonal diversity was possibly underestimated. Researchers report vaccine-associated CD4 TCRs spanning spike, with dominance at 160-218 and 743-854. Repertoires were obtained solely post-peak T cell response.

The clonotype originates from an adult who received the AZD1222 COVID-19 vaccine. Sequencing used peripheral blood, obtained 28 days after the second AZD1222 dose. The chain links TRBV10-2 to TRBJ1-1; 7 bases agree with TRBD1. This CDR3 reads CASSLLGQRENTEAFF. The CDR3 region has the DNA TGCGCCAGCAGCCTACTGGGACAGCGAGAAAACACTGAAGCTTTCTTT.